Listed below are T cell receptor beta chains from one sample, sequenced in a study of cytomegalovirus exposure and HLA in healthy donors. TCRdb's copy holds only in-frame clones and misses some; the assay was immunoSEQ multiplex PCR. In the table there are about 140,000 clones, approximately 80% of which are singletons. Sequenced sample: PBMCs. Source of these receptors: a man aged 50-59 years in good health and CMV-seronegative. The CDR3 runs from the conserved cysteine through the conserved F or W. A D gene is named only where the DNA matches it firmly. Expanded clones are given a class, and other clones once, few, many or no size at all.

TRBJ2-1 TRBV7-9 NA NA CASQGWDEQFF TGTGCCAGTCAGGGCTGGGATGAGCAGTTCTTC
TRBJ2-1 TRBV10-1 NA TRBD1 CASSGTGLSYNEQFF TGCGCCAGCAGTGGGACAGGGTTATCCTACAATGAGCAGTTCTTC
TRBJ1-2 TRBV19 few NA CASTPSLGRANYGYTF TGTGCCAGTACCCCATCGCTGGGCAGGGCAAACTATGGCTACACCTTC
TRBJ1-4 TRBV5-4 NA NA CASSLGDSQQEKLFF TGTGCCAGCAGCTTAGGAGACAGCCAACAAGAAAAACTGTTTTTT
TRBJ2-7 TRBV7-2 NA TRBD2 CASSLTSGTFYEQYF TGTGCCAGCAGCTTAACTAGCGGGACCTTCTACGAGCAGTACTTC
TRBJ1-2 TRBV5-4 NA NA CASSVPGPRNYGYTF TGTGCCAGCAGCGTCCCGGGTCCCCGAAACTATGGCTACACCTTC
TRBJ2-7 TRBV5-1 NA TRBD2 CASSRGVAGDVYEQYF TGCGCCAGCAGCCGTGGAGTAGCGGGGGACGTCTACGAGCAGTACTTC
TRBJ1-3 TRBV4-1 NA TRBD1 CASSSGQVGGTIYF TGCGCCAGCAGCTCTGGACAGGTCGGAGGCACCATATATTTT
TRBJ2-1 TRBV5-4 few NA CASSFIRENEQFF TGTGCCAGCAGCTTTATTCGGGAGAATGAGCAGTTCTTC
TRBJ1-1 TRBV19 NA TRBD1 CASSMDRARTFF TGTGCCAGTAGTATGGACAGGGCGCGGACTTTCTTT
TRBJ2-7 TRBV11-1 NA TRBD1 CASSTRTGGHEQYF TGTGCCAGCAGCACCCGGACAGGGGGCCACGAGCAGTACTTC
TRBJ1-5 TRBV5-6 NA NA CASSRLGGSNQPQHF TGTGCCAGCAGCCGCCTCGGGGGTAGCAATCAGCCCCAGCATTTT
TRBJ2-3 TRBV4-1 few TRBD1 CASSQDNRGGTDTQYF TGCGCCAGCAGCCAAGATAACAGGGGTGGGACAGATACGCAGTATTTT
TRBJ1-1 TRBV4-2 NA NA CASSQPQENTEAFF TGTGCCAGCAGCCAACCACAGGAGAACACTGAAGCTTTCTTT
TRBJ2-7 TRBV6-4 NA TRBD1 CALLARTGSSEQYF TGTGCCCTCCTCGCCAGGACAGGGAGTTCCGAGCAGTACTTC
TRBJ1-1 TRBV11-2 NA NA CASSFRTATMNTEAFF TGTGCCAGCAGCTTTCGGACAGCCACTATGAACACTGAAGCTTTCTTT
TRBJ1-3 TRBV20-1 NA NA CSARDGHTIYF TGCAGTGCTAGAGATGGGCACACCATATATTTT
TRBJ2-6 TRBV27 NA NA CASSFQTGANVLTF TGTGCCAGCAGTTTTCAAACTGGGGCCAACGTCCTGACTTTC
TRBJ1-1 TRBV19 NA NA CASSSGSNTEAFF TGTGCCAGTAGTAGCGGCAGCAACACTGAAGCTTTCTTT
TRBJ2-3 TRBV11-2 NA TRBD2 CASSLAASGGRTDTQYF TGTGCCAGCAGCTTAGCGGCTAGCGGGGGACGCACAGATACGCAGTATTTT
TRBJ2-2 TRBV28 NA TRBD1 CASSPRDRDTGELFF TGTGCCAGCAGTCCCCGGGACAGGGACACCGGGGAGCTGTTTTTT
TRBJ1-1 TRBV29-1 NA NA CSVEDTGGVNTEAFF TGCAGCGTTGAAGATACGGGGGGAGTGAACACTGAAGCTTTCTTT
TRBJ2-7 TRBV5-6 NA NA CAGSDIPVHEQYF TGTGCCGGCAGCGACATACCAGTCCACGAGCAGTACTTC
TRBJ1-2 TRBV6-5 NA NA CASGGAGNGYTF TGTGCCAGCGGAGGGGCAGGTAATGGCTACACCTTC
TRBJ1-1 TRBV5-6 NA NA CASSLPAAVNTEAFF TGTGCCAGCAGCCTGCCCGCGGCAGTGAACACTGAAGCTTTCTTT
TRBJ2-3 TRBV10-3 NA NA CAISNLATSTDTQYF TGTGCCATCAGTAATCTAGCGACTAGCACAGATACGCAGTATTTT
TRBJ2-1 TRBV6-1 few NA CASSALGNEQFF TGTGCCAGCAGTGCCCTAGGCAATGAGCAGTTCTTC
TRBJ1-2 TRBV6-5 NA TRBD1 CASSRQGFDYTF TGTGCCAGCAGCAGACAGGGGTTTGACTACACCTTC
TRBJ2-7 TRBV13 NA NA CASSFWRSSYEQYF TGTGCCAGCAGCTTTTGGAGGAGCTCCTACGAGCAGTACTTC
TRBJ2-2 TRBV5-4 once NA CASSLKGARFTGELFF TGTGCCAGCAGCTTGAAAGGGGCGAGATTCACCGGGGAGCTGTTTTTT
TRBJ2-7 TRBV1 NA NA CTSSQERVAGISSYEQYF TGCACCAGCAGCCAAGAAAGGGTAGCGGGGATTTCTTCTTACGAGCAGTACTTC
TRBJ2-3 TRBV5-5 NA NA CASSYGITDTQYF TGTGCCAGCAGCTACGGGATCACAGATACGCAGTATTTT
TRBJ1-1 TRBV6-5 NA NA CASSSSGTEAFF TGTGCCAGCAGCTCTAGTGGCACTGAAGCTTTCTTT